The 8 T cell receptor beta chains listed next were all sequenced from one sample in a study of CD8+ T cells in alopecia areata. Extraction of RNA preceded its reverse transcription into cDNA, which served as the sequencing template. This table comes from immunoSEQ multiplex PCR, and its TCRdb copy is limited to in-frame clones, with some not included. The profile shows 130,000 or so clones, 85% to 90% of them singletons. Described treatment: oral pan-JAK inhibitor, 5-10 mg twice daily. The material sequenced was CD8+ T cells sorted from blood, taken at week 4, from a patient treated with tofacitinib. The receptors derive from a human donor with alopecia areata.

The chain recombines TRBV10-3 with TRBJ2-3; 9 bases are shared with TRBD1. J gave up 5 bases and V 8 bases, and 8 bases lay outside the gene matches. The germline gives CDR1 ENHRY, CDR2 SYGVKD. The CDR3 contains 14 residues. CDR3 sequence: CAIRTGADGDTQYF. The CDR3 DNA follows: TGTGCCATCCGGACAGGGGCGGATGGAGATACGCAGTATTTT.

The gene calls are TRBV5-6 and TRBJ2-7; TRBD1 or TRBD2 may be the D gene (5 bases each). Germline assignment: CDR1 SGHDT and CDR2 YYEEEE. This CDR3 region has 12 residues. V was trimmed by 7 bases and J by 6 bases, leaving 14 bases between them. The CDR3 is CASGGEGVEQYF. DNA for the CDR3: TGTGCCAGCGGAGGCGAAGGGGTCGAGCAGTACTTC.

The chain carries TRBV27 and TRBJ2-7, with a tentative D call TRBD2 (5 bases). With 5 bases removed from V and 4 bases from J, the gap between germline ends came to 15 bases. The CDR3 contains 14 residues. Germline V gene lookup returns CDR1 MNHEY and CDR2 SMNVEV (reference sequence). CDR3 nucleotide sequence: TGTGCCAGCAGTATAGGACGAGGGCCGTACGAGCAGTACTTC. Encoded protein: CASSIGRGPYEQYF.

The chain couples TRBV7-9 to TRBJ2-1; D gene unclear. CDR3 length: 12 amino acids. V was clipped by 5 bases and J by 6 bases, with 8 bases between them. CDR1 and CDR2 (germline): SEHNR, FQNEAQ (reference sequence). CDR3 loop: CASSRMGNEQFF. The CDR3 nucleotides are TGTGCCAGCAGCAGGATGGGCAATGAGCAGTTCTTC.

The rearrangement joins TRBV6-5 to TRBJ2-3; D is unclear. CDR1 and CDR2 (germline): MNHEY, SVGAGI. The CDR3 sequence is 16 residues long. V dropped 3 bases and J dropped 2 bases, with 15 bases sitting between them. CDR3 in amino acids: CASSYSPSLSTDTQYF. For the CDR3, the DNA is TGTGCCAGCAGTTATTCACCCAGCCTCTCCACAGATACGCAGTATTTT.

The chain is built from TRBV9 and TRBJ2-5, with D tentatively TRBD1 or TRBD2 (5 bases each). The CDR3 runs 14 residues. Germline CDR1 SGDLS, CDR2 YYNGEE. The V gene lost 1 base and the J gene lost 1 base, with 8 bases spanning the gap. CDR3 DNA sequence: TGTGCCAGCAGCGTAACCGGGGCCCAAGAGACCCAGTACTTC. Translated, it gives CASSVTGAQETQYF.

This clone was recorded only once. V usage is TRBV9 and J usage is TRBJ2-7; D call uncertain. The CDR3 consists of 13 residues. The V and J ends lost 3 bases and 6 bases respectively, with 13 bases between them. Germline values: CDR1 SGDLS, CDR2 YYNGEE. This CDR3 reads CASSASEALEQYF. DNA of the CDR3: TGTGCCAGCAGCGCCTCCGAGGCCCTCGAGCAGTACTTC.

The V call is TRBV7-9, the J call TRBJ2-5; D may be TRBD1 or TRBD2 (6 bases each). CDR1 is SEHNR and CDR2 is FQNEAQ in the germline V gene (reference sequence). Trimming pared 1 base from V and 3 bases from J, leaving 15 bases between. The CDR3 runs to 16 residues. The CDR3 here is CASSLVEGPGEETQYF. The CDR3 nucleotides are TGTGCCAGCAGCTTAGTGGAGGGGCCAGGGGAAGAGACCCAGTACTTC.